This T cell receptor beta chain was recorded in a study of identical twins. Overall study findings and caveats: Insertions were fewer in abundant cord blood beta clonotypes, whereas memory repertoires showed none of this pattern. Compared with models, monozygotic twins showed more out-of-frame TCR alpha sharing.

A few counts support this clonotype. What it binds is not known. The CDR3 consists of 16 residues. V was clipped by 4 bases and J by 1 base; unmatched bases: 4. One entry per CDR3 protein, called by TCRdb with MiXCR from the 5' RACE reads. The sample lists hundreds of thousands of distinct CDR3 sequences, roughly 20% seen once, with 4.3% in the top ten. A further study also used this sample, focusing on T cells expressing NK-cell markers. That work adds: Several experiments employed an anti-gamma-delta TCR antibody to confine sorting to alpha-beta TCR T cells. The CD3+CD56-NKG2C+ fraction of a handful of donors was also led by these clonotypes.

The rearrangement joins TRBV12-3 or TRBV12-4 to TRBJ2-5; 12 bases line up with TRBD2. The specimen sequenced was PBMCs. The source of this sequence is a woman aged 18-30 years in good health. CDR3 loop: CASSSGTSGPQETQYF. CDR3 coding DNA: TGTGCCAGCAGTTCCGGGACTAGCGGGCCCCAAGAGACCCAGTACTTC.